This T cell receptor beta chain was identified in a study of blood T cells in healthy people across ages. Every donor provided roughly 10 milliliters of peripheral blood. Findings and limits, study-wide: Higher diversity and more naive CD4+ cells were features of long-lived donors, compared to aged donors. Because sorting was not performed, PBMCs prevented conclusive naive versus antigen-experienced comparison. For the donors, CMV status was unknown and possibly confounded expanded clonotype changes.

Combining a sample-barcoded 5' primer with a J-beta primer mix, a second PCR ran for roughly 7 to 12 cycles. TCRdb itself ran the 5' RACE reads through MiXCR, one entry per CDR3 protein. The sample lists about 1.4 million distinct CDR3 sequences; approximately 59% were seen once. Of note for this clonotype: The antigen is undetermined.

CDR3 length equals 15 residues. V lost 1 base to trimming and J lost 7 bases, with 13 bases between them. The germline V gene encodes CDR1 LGHNT and CDR2 FRNRAP. This TCR was recovered from a man aged 18 to 29 in good health. Source material: blood. V gene TRBV12-5 combines with J gene TRBJ2-2; D remains ambiguous. The DNA of the CDR3 is TGTGCTAGTGGTTTGGAACCTTGGGGTAGCGGGGAGCTGTTTTTT. Its translation: CASGLEPWGSGELFF.